The TCR beta chain described here comes from a study of cytomegalovirus exposure and HLA in healthy donors. The study's findings and limits: The listing of roughly 160 TCR beta chains classed them as cytomegalovirus-associated.

With 60 Vbeta and 13 Jbeta primers, the PCR was carried out. Data came from immunoSEQ multiplex PCR; TCRdb stores just in-frame clones and leaves some out. The sample lists about 160,000 clones, over 65% occurring once. When sampled, the donors appeared nominally healthy, though they likely had unrecorded immune exposures. A remark on this clone: What it binds is unknown.

CDR1 MGHDK and CDR2 SYGVNS come from the germline V gene. Losses at the gene ends were 4 bases for V and 5 bases for J; bases not matched to a gene: 6. The CDR3 loop spans 14 amino acids. The clonotype originates from a woman aged 40 to 49 in good health and CMV-seronegative. The V call is TRBV25-1, the J call TRBJ1-2; 8 bases map to TRBD1. The sequencing sample was made of PBMCs. Here the CDR3 DNA reads TGTGCCAGCAGTGTTGGTGGGACAGGTTATGGCTACACCTTC. Protein sequence: CASSVGGTGYGYTF.